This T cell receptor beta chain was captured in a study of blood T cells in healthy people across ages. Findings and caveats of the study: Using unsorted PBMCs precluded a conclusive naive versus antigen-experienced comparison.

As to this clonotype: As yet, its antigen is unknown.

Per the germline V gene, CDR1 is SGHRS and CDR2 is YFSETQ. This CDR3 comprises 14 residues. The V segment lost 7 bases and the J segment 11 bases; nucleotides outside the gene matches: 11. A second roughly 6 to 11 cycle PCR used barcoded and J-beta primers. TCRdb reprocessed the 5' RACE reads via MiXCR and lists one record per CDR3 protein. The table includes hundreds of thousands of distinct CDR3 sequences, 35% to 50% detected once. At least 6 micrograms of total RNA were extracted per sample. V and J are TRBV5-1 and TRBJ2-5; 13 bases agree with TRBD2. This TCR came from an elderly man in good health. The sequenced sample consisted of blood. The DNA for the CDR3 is TGCGCCAGCCTTCGGACTAGCGGGAGTAATGAGCAGTACTTC. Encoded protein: CASLRTSGSNEQYF.